The clone carrying this T cell receptor beta chain was found once. Germline V gives CDR1 LGHNA, CDR2 YNFKEQ. The length of the CDR3 is 18 residues. Trimming pared 1 base from V and 0 bases from J, leaving 15 bases between. The sample comes from a study of blood T cells in healthy people across ages. The use of a sample-barcoded 5' primer and a J-beta primer mix characterized a second PCR of about 7 to 12 cycles. Every molecule of cDNA carried a tag from a template-switch adaptor with 12 random nucleotides. All samples yielded 2.5 million or more CDR3-containing paired-end reads. TCRdb used MiXCR to reprocess the 5' RACE reads, holding one entry per CDR3 protein. The sample has 500,000 to 550,000 distinct CDR3 sequences; under 30% are singletons. These sequences were also reported in another study, on T cells of mothers and their children. This second study says: cDNA was synthesized from all extracted RNA at around 1.5 ug per reaction.

V gene TRBV4-2 combines with J gene TRBJ2-2; the D gene is possibly TRBD2 (5 bases). Sequencing was performed on blood. The receptor was isolated from a boy between 10 and 17 years old in good health. The CDR3, as DNA: TGTGCCAGCAGCCAAGCCTCCGGAAGCGGCGCGAACACCGGGGAGCTGTTTTTT. It encodes CASSQASGSGANTGELFF.